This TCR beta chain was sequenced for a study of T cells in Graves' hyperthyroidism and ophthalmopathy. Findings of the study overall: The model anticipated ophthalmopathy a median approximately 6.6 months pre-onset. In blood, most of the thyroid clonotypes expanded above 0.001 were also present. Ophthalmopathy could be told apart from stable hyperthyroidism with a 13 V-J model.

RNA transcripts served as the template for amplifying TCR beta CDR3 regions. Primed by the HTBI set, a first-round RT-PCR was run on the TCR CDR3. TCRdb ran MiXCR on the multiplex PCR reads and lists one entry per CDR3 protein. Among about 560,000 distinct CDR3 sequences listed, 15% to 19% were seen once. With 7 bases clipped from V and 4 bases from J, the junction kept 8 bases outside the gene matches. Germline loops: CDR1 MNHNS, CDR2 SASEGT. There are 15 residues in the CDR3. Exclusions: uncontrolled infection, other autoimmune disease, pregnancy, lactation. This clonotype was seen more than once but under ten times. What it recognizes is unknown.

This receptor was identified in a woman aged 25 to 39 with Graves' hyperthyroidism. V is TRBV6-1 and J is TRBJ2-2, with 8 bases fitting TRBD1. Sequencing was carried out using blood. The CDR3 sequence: CASIFGQGGTGELFF. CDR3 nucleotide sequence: TGTGCCAGCATCTTCGGACAGGGTGGCACCGGGGAGCTGTTTTTT.